This T cell receptor (beta chain) was profiled in a study of T cell responses to AZD1222 COVID-19 vaccine (dated by TCRdb to the early 2020s). With respect to the entire study: TCR sequencing covered some 240 trial participants: 200 to 220 given two doses of AZD1222 and approximately 25 given two doses of MenACWY control vaccine. Trial participants were enrolled by age into subgroups of 18-55, 56-69 and 70-plus years, and around 150, 29 and 61 TCR-sequenced participants, respectively, were included in these subgroups. Study-level results and caveats: Epitopes outside the regions mutated in the B.1.351 and B.1.1.7 variants were reportedly recognized by nearly half of the unique spike-specific TCRs. Because no day 14 peak-response samples were available, repertoires were characterized only after the peak T cell response. Spike-specific TCR breadth and depth rose significantly after two AZD1222 doses compared with day 0 and with MenACWY recipients. The vaccine-associated CD4 TCRs covered the entire spike protein, and the dominant responses fell in regions 160-218 and 743-854. The 56-69-year group was small, and its depth increase did not reach significance, likely because of low power. Only five to seven AZD1222 recipients were SARS-CoV-2 seropositive at baseline, limiting conclusions about previously exposed vaccinees. Participants were mostly white British and included more females than males, and it was suggested by the authors that clonal diversity may have been underestimated.

The germline V and J ends show losses of 5 bases and 4 bases respectively, and no gene match explains 7 bases of the junction. Taken from the germline V gene, the CDR1 and CDR2 loops are LGHNA and YNFKEQ. Reading from cysteine to phenylalanine, the CDR3 counts 15 amino acids. CDR3 DNA only is kept here, 45 bases in frame from base 1. The CDR3 regions of human TCRbeta chains were analyzed by immunosequencing. Per the source publication's procedure: TCRs in the repertoires were compared against a reference library of SARS-CoV-2-specific TCRs that had been generated with the MIRA antigen-specificity platform. Breadth meant the fraction of unique TCRs that were SARS-CoV-2-associated, whereas depth meant the fraction of total T cells that were SARS-CoV-2-associated. Using the MIRA data, each spike-specific TCR was assigned both to the spike region to which the TCR was reactive and to a CD4 or CD8 class. Log10-transformed breadth and depth values were compared by one-way ANOVA with Sidak's multiple comparisons tests. Entries here come from immuneACCESS through TCRdb and include only in-frame sequences with V and J called. Some clones fail to appear in such tables; in the studies checked, an unresolved V gene covers under half of the shortfall, and the cause of the remainder is unknown. The V and J calls and clone size are taken from that table; D and trimming were inferred from the DNA. Across this sample there are more than 150,000 clones, with 85% to 95% seen only once. The biggest ten clones account for around 1.5% of the sample.

The time point label for this specimen denotes: about 28 days (+/-7) after the second vaccine dose. AZD1222 recipients with second doses at about 4 weeks or about 12 weeks were pooled, because spike-specific TCR depth and breadth did not differ between schedules. Vaccinee samples were obtained from the UK trials COV001 and COV002, which included a single-blind randomized controlled phase 2/3 trial of AZD1222 (ChAdOx1 nCoV-19) in healthy adults. Trial participant PBMC samples were collected at day 0 and day 28 after the second dose for TCRbeta chain sequencing. In the case of this clone: Its antigen is currently not known. Per-base qualities were not stored, and no clone one base away is much larger.

The sample consisted of peripheral blood, taken 28 days after the second AZD1222 dose. The V gene is TRBV4-2 and the J gene is TRBJ2-7; 11 central bases correspond to TRBD2. The TCR originated in an adult who received the AZD1222 COVID-19 vaccine. The CDR3 in this case is CASSMGLAATYEQYF. The nucleotide sequence reads TGTGCCAGCAGCATGGGACTAGCGGCGACTTACGAGCAGTACTTC.